This T cell receptor (beta chain) was observed in a study of shared clonotypes between healthy human individuals. Whole-study context: The cohort had two women and three men, ages 18 to 49. Study-wide results and caveats: Between a handful of donors, naive CD4 clonotypes were shared at a level of about 5.3%.

On this clone itself: Antigen: not known.

Participating donors were healthy, HIV-negative adults free of recent acute infections or vaccinations. The investigators split CD4+ cells into a CD45RA+ naive subset and a CD45RA-negative memory subset. Method: immunoSEQ multiplex PCR; TCRdb's copy keeps in-frame clones and lacks some. Among about 1.5 million clones listed, roughly 95% were seen once. This CDR3 contains 14 residues. The V gene's germline CDR1 is MNHNY and CDR2 SVGAGI (reference sequence). V was pared by 5 bases and J by 2 bases, with 12 bases between. The clonotype originates from a young man in good health. Source material: naive CD4+ T cells sorted from blood. Specified subset: CD45RA+ positively selected. The rearrangement uses TRBV6-6 and TRBJ1-2, with a possible D match to TRBD1 (6 bases). The CDR3 spells CASSRGQTNYGYTF. The CDR3 DNA follows: TGTGCCAGCAGTCGCGGACAGACAAACTATGGCTACACCTTC.